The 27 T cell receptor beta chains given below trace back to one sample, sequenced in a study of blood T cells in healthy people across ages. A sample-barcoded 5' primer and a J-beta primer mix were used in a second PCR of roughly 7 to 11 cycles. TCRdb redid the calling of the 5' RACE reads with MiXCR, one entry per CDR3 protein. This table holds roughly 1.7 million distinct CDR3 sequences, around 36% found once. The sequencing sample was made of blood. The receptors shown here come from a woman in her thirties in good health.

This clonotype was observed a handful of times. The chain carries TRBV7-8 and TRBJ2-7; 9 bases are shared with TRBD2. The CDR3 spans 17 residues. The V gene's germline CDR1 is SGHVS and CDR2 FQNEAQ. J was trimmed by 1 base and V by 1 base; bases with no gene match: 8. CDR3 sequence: CASSLVRASGISYEQYF. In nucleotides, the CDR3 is TGTGCCAGCAGCTTAGTTAGGGCTAGCGGGATTTCCTACGAGCAGTACTTC.

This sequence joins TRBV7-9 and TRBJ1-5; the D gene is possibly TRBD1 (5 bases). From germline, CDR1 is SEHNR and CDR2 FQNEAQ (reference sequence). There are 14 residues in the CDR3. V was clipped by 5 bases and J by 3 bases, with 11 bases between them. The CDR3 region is CASSARDFNQPQHF. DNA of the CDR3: TGTGCCAGCAGCGCCCGGGACTTCAATCAGCCCCAGCATTTT.

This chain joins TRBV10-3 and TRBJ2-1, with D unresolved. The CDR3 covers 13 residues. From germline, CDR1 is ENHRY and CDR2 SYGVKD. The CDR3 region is CTTRSTGPNEQFF. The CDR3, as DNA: TGTACCACCAGGTCCACTGGTCCCAATGAGCAGTTCTTC.

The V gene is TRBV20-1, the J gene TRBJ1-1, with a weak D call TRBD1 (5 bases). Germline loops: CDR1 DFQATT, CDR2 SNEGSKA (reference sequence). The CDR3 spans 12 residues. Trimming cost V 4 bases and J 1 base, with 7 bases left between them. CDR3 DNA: TGCAGTGCTACGCAGGGGAACACTGAAGCTTTCTTT. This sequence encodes CSATQGNTEAFF.

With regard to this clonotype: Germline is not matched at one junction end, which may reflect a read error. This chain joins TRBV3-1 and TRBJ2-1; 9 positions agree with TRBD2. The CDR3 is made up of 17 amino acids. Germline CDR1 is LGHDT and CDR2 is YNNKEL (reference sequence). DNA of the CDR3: TGTGTCAGCAGCCACGGCTTTAGCGGGAGCTCCTACAATGAGCAGTTCTTC. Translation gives CVSSHGFSGSSYNEQFF.

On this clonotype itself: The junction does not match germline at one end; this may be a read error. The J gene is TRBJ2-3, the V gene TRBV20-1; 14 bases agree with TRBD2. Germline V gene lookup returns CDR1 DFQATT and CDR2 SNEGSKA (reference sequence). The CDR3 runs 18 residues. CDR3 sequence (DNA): TGCAGTACTAGAGATGTTCGGGGGACTAGCGGGAGTTTTGATACGCAGTATTTT. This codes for CSTRDVRGTSGSFDTQYF.

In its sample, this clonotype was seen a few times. The DNA for the CDR3 is TGCAGTGCTAGAGACTCCGGGACAGGGGGCGGCTATGAGCAGTTCTTC. Translation: CSARDSGTGGGYEQFF. The gene calls are TRBV20-1 and TRBJ2-1; 12 bases fit TRBD1. Losses at the gene ends were 0 bases for V and 8 bases for J; bases not matched to a gene: 8. This CDR3 has 16 amino acids. Germline CDR1 reads DFQATT; CDR2 reads SNEGSKA (reference sequence).

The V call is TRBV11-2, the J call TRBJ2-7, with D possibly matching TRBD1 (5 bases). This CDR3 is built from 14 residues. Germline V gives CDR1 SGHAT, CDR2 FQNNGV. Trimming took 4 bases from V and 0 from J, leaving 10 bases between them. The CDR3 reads CASSYQGTSYEQYF. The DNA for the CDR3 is TGTGCCAGCAGCTACCAGGGTACCTCCTACGAGCAGTACTTC.

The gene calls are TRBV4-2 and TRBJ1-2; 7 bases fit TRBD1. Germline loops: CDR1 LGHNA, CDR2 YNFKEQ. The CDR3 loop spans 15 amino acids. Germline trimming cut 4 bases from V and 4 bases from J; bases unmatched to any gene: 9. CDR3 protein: CASSPDGGGSYGYTF. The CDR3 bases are TGTGCCAGCAGCCCCGATGGAGGGGGCAGCTATGGCTACACCTTC.

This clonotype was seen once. CDR3 nucleotide sequence: TGCGCCAGCAGCTTCCGAGACGACCTAGCTGAAAGGGCTTTCTTT. Translation: CASSFRDDLAERAFF. The chain recombines TRBV5-1 with TRBJ1-1, with D unclear. V was clipped by 2 bases and J by 11 bases, with 22 bases between them. Per the germline V gene, CDR1 is SGHRS and CDR2 is YFSETQ. The CDR3 has 15 amino acids.

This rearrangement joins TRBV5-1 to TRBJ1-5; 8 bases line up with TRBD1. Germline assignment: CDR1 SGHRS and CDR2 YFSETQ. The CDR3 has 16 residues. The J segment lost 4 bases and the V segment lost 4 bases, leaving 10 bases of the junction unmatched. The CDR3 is CASSVGGTGWNQPQHF. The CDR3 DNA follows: TGCGCCAGCAGCGTAGGCGGGACAGGTTGGAATCAGCCCCAGCATTTT.

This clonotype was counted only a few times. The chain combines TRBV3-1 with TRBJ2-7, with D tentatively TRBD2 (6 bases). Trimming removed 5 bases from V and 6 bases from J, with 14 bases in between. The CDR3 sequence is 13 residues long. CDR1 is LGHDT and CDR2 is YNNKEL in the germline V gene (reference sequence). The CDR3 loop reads CASSWREFGEQYF. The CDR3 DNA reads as TGTGCCAGCAGCTGGAGGGAGTTTGGCGAGCAGTACTTC.

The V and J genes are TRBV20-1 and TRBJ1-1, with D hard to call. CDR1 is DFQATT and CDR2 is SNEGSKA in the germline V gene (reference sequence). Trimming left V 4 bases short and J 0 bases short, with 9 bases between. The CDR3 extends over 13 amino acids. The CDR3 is CSANPSLNTEAFF. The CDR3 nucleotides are TGCAGTGCTAACCCTTCCTTGAACACTGAAGCTTTCTTT.

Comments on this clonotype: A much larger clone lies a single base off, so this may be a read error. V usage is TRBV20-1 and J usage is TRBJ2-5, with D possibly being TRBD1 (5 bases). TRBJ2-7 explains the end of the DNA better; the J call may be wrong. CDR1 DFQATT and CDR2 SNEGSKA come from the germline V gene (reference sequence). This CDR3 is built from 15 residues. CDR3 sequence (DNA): TGCAGTGCTACTGACTTTGGGCAGGGAATCTACGAGCAGTACTTC. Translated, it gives CSATDFGQGIYEQYF.

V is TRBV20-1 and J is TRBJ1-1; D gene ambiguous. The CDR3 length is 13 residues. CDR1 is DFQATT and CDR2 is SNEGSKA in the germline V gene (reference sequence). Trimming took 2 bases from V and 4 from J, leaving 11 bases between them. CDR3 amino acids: CSARTDPTTEAFF. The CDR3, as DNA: TGCAGTGCTAGAACAGACCCGACCACTGAAGCTTTCTTT.

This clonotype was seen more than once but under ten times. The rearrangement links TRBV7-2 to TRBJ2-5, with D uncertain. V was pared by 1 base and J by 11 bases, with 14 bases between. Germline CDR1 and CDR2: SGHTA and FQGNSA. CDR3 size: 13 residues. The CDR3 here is CASSLVLADEQYF. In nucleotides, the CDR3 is TGTGCCAGCAGCTTAGTCTTAGCTGATGAGCAGTACTTC.

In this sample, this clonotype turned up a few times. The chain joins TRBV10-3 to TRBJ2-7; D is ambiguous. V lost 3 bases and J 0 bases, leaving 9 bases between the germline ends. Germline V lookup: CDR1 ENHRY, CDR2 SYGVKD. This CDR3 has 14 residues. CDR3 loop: CAISESPRSYEQYF. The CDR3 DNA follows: TGTGCCATCAGTGAATCCCCCCGCTCCTACGAGCAGTACTTC.

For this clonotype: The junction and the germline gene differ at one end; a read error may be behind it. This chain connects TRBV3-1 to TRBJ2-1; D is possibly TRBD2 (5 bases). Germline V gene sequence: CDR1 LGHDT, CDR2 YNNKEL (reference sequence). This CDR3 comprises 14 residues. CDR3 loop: CAGSLGGGSAEQVF. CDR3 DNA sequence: TGTGCCGGCAGCCTGGGCGGAGGTTCGGCTGAGCAGGTCTTC.

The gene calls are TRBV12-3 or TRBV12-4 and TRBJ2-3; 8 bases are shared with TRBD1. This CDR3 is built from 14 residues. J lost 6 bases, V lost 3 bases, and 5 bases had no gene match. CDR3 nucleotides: TGTGCCAGCAGTTTTGACAGGGGACTTGATACGCAGTATTTT. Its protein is CASSFDRGLDTQYF.

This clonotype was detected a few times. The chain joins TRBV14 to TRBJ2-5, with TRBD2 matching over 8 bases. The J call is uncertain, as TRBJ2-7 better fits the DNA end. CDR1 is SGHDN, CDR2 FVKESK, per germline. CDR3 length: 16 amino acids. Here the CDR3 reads CASSHRSGTRRTEQYF. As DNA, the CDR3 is TGTGCCAGCAGCCACCGCTCCGGGACTAGGAGAACCGAGCAGTACTTC.

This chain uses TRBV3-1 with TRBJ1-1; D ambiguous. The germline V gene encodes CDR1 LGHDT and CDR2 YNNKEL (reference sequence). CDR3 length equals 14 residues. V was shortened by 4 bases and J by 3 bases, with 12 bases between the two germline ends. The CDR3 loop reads CASSRLGSDTEAFF. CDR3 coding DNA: TGTGCCAGCAGCCGGTTAGGTTCGGACACTGAAGCTTTCTTT. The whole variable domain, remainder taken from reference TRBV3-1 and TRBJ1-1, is DTAVSQTPKYLVTQMGNDKSIKCEQNLGHDTMYWYKQDSKKFLKIMFSYNNKELIINETVPNRFSPKSPDKAHLNLHINSLELGDSAVYFCASSRLGSDTEAFFGQGTRLTVV.

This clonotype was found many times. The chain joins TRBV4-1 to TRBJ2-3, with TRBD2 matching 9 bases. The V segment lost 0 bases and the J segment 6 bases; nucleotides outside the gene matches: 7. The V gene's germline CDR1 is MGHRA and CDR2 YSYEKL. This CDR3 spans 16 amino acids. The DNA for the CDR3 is TGCGCCAGCAGCCAAGATCAGCTAGCGGGGTTCGATACGCAGTATTTT. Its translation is CASSQDQLAGFDTQYF.

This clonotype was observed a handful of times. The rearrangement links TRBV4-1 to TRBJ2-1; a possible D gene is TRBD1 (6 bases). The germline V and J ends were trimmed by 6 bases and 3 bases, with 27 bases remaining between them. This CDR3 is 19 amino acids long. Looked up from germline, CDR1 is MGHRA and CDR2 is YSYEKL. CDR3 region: CASSQSPQGLTPGYNEQFF. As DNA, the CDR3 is TGCGCCAGCAGTCAAAGCCCCCAGGGGCTGACCCCGGGCTACAATGAGCAGTTCTTC.

The CDR3 coding sequence is TGTGCCAGCAGTTACTCGAATCTTCTAGCGGGGGAGATTAGCACAGATACGCAGTATTTT. It specifies CASSYSNLLAGEISTDTQYF. V is TRBV6-5 and J is TRBJ2-3, with 10 bases matching TRBD2. J was trimmed by 0 bases and V by 0 bases; bases with no gene match: 12. The CDR3 extends over 20 amino acids. In germline, CDR1 is MNHEY, CDR2 SVGAGI.

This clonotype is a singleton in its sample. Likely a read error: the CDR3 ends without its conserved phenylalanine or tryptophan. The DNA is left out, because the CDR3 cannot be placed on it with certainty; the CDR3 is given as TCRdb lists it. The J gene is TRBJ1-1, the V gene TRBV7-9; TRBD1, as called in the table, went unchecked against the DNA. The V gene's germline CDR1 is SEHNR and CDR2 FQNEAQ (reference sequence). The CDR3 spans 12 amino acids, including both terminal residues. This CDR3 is CASSPGTANVFC.

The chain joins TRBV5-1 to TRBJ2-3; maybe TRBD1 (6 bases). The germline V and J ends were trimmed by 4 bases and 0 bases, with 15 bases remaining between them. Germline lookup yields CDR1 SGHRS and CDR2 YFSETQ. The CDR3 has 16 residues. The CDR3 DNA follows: TGCGCCAGCAGCCCGGGGACATTAACTAGCACAGATACGCAGTATTTT. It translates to CASSPGTLTSTDTQYF. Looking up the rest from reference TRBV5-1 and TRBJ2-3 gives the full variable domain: KAGVTQTPRYLIKTRGQQVTLSCSPISGHRSVSWYQQTPGQGLQFLFEYFSETQRNKGNFPGRFSGRQFSNSRSEMNVSTLELGDSALYLCASSPGTLTSTDTQYFGPGTRLTVL.

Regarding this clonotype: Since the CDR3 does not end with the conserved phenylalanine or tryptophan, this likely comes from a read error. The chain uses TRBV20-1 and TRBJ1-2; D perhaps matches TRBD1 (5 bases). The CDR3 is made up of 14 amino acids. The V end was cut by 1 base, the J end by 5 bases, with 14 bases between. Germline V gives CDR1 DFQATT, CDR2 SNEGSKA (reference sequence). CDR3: CSARGITGSYGYTC. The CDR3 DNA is TGCAGTGCTAGAGGGATAACAGGATCTTATGGCTACACCTGC.